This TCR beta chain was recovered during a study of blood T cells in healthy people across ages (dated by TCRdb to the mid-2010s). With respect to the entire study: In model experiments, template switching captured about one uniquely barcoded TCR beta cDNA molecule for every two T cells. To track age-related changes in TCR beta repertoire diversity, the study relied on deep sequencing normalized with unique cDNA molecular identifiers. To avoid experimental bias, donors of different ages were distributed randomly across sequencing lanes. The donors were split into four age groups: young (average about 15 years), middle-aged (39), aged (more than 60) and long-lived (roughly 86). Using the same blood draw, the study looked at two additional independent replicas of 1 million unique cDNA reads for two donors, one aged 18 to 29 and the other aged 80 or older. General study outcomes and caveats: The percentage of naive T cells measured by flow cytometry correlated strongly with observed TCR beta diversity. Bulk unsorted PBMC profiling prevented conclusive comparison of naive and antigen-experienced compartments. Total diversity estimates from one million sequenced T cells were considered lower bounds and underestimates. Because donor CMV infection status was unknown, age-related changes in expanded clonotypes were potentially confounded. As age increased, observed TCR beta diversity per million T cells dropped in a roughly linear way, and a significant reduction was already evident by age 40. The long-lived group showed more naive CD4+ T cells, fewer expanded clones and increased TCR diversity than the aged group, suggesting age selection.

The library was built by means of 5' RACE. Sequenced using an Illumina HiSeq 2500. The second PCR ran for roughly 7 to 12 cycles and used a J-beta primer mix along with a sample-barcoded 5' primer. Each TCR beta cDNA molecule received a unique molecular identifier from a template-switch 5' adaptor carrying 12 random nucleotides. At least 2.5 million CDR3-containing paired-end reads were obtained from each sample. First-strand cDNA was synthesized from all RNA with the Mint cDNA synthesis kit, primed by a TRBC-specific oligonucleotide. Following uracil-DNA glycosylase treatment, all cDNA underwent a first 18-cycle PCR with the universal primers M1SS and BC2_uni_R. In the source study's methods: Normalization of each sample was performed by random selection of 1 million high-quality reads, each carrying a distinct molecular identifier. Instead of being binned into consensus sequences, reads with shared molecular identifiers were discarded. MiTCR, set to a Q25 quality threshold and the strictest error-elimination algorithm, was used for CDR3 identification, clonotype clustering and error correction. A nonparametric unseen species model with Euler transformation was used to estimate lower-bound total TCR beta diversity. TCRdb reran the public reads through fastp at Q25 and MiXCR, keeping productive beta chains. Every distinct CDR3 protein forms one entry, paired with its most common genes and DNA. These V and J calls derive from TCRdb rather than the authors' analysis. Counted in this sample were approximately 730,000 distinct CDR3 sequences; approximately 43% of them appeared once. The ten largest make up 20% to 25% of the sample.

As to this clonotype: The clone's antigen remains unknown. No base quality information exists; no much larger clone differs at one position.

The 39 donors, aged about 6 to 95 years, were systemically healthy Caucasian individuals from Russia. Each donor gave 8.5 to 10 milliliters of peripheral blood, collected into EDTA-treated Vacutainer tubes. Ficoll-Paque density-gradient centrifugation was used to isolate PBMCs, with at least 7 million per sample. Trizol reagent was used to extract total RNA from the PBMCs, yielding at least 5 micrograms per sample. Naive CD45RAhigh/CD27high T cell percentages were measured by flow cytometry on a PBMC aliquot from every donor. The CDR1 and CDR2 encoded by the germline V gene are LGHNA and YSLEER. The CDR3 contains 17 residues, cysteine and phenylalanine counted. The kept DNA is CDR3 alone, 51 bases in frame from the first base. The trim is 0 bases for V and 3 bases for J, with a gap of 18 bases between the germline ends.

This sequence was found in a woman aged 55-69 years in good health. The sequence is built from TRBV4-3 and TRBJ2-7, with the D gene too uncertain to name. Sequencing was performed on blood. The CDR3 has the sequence CASSQDTDPHFIYEQYF. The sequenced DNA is TGCGCCAGCAGCCAAGATACGGACCCTCATTTCATCTACGAGCAGTACTTC.